The 30 T cell receptor beta chains given below trace back to one sample, sequenced in a study of memory CD4+ T cells and cytomegalovirus serostatus. TCRdb's table, derived via immunoSEQ multiplex PCR, lists solely in-frame clones and lacks some. The sample carries around 60,000 clones, more than 65% recorded once. Single viable CD3+CD4+CD8-CD45RO+ cells were sorted as the memory CD4+ T cells. Sequenced input: memory CD4+ T cells from blood. The receptor set was obtained from an adult in good health and CMV-seronegative. Some clones in this sample may be carry-over from other donors' samples.

On this clone itself: One junction end disagrees with the germline gene, perhaps due to a read error. The chain joins TRBV11-2 to TRBJ1-6, with TRBD1 matching 9 bases. Germline CDR1 reads SGHAT; CDR2 reads FQNNGV. This CDR3 region has 14 residues. CDR3 DNA sequence: TGTGCCAGCAGGTTAGGACAGGGGCGGTCACCCCTCCACTTT. This encodes CASRLGQGRSPLHF.

The V call is TRBV10-3, the J call TRBJ2-3; no clear D gene. This CDR3 has 12 residues. CDR1 ENHRY and CDR2 SYGVKD come from the germline V gene. The V end lost 2 bases, the J end lost 5 bases, and 5 bases lay between the germline ends. The CDR3 is CAISEARDTQYF. The CDR3 nucleotides read TGTGCCATCAGTGAGGCCAGAGATACGCAGTATTTT.

The rearrangement joins TRBV28 to TRBJ1-5; D uncertain. The length of the CDR3 is 15 residues. Germline V gene data show CDR1 as MDHEN and CDR2 as SYDVKM. Between the trimmed V and J ends, which lost 6 bases and 7 bases, there was a span of 19 bases. Written as DNA, the CDR3 is TGTGCCAGCAGGCAAGGTGGAGGGAAGGGACAGCCCCAGCATTTT. Translating it yields CASRQGGGKGQPQHF.

V usage is TRBV19 and J usage is TRBJ2-1; 7 nucleotides line up with TRBD2. V lost 4 bases and J lost 3; bases outside the gene matches: 6. The CDR3 is 15 amino acids. CDR1 and CDR2 from the germline V gene are LNHDA and SQIVND (reference sequence). Written as DNA, the CDR3 is TGTGCCAGTAGTACCCCACTAGCGATCTACAATGAGCAGTTCTTC. Translated: CASSTPLAIYNEQFF. Looking up the rest from reference TRBV19 and TRBJ2-1 gives the full variable domain: DGGITQSPKYLFRKEGQNVTLSCEQNLNHDAMYWYRQDPGQGLRLIYYSQIVNDFQKGDIAEGYSVSREKKESFPLTVTSAQKNPTAFYLCASSTPLAIYNEQFFGPGTRLTVL.

The genes are TRBV11-2 and TRBJ1-5, with D possibly TRBD1 on 5 matching bases. Germline CDR1 is SGHAT and CDR2 is FQNNGV. The CDR3 is 13 residues long. V gave up 5 bases and J gave up 9 bases, with 14 bases separating them. CDR3 residues: CASSRDRLWPQHF. CDR3 DNA: TGTGCCAGCAGCCGGGACCGCCTCTGGCCCCAGCATTTT.

CDR3 bases: TGTGCCAGCAGCTTTTCAACGGAGGGTGAGCAGTTCTTC. Residues: CASSFSTEGEQFF. This sequence joins TRBV7-8 and TRBJ2-1, with D tentatively TRBD2 (6 bases). This CDR3 has 13 residues. The germline V and J ends were trimmed by 3 bases and 9 bases, with 12 bases remaining between them. Looked up from germline, CDR1 is SGHVS and CDR2 is FQNEAQ.

This chain joins TRBV7-2 and TRBJ1-5, with D hard to call. There are 13 residues in the CDR3. Per the germline V gene, CDR1 is SGHTA and CDR2 is FQGNSA. V dropped 3 bases and J dropped 5 bases, with 8 bases sitting between them. CDR3 region: CASSFERDQPQHF. The CDR3 DNA reads TGTGCCAGCAGCTTCGAAAGAGATCAGCCCCAGCATTTT.

This clone is a singleton in its sample. The V call is TRBV13, the J call TRBJ2-5; D may be TRBD1 or TRBD2 (6 bases each). Germline CDR1 reads PRHDT; CDR2 reads FYEKMQ (reference sequence). Trimming took 5 bases from V and 5 from J, leaving 21 bases between them. The CDR3 is 16 residues long. This chain's CDR3 is CASSARLGGFEETQYF. The CDR3 coding sequence is TGTGCCAGCAGCGCGCGACTAGGGGGTTTCGAGGAGACCCAGTACTTC.

The rearrangement links TRBV7-9 to TRBJ2-3; TRBD2 matches at 13 bases. Germline CDR1 and CDR2: SEHNR and FQNEAQ (reference sequence). J was trimmed by 6 bases and V by 8 bases; bases with no gene match: 5. The CDR3 has 14 residues. The CDR3 loop is CASRTSGSMDTQYF. CDR3 DNA sequence: TGTGCCAGCCGGACTAGCGGGAGTATGGATACGCAGTATTTT.

The V and J genes are TRBV18 and TRBJ2-5; 8 nucleotides line up with TRBD2. The CDR3 is made up of 13 amino acids. The V gene end was trimmed by 4 bases and the J gene end by 3 bases; junction bases not matched to a gene: 1. The germline gives CDR1 KGHSH, CDR2 LQKENI. This CDR3 reads CASSRGLEETQYF. The CDR3 region has the DNA TGTGCCAGCTCACGGGGACTAGAAGAGACCCAGTACTTC.

V is TRBV5-1 and J is TRBJ2-7, with TRBD2 identical over 9 bases. Germline CDR1 SGHRS, CDR2 YFSETQ. This CDR3 has 14 amino acids. V dropped 4 bases and J dropped 4; count of bases not matched to a gene: 6. CDR3 residues: CASSPIAGGYEQYF. The CDR3 coding sequence is TGCGCCAGCAGCCCCATTGCGGGAGGGTACGAGCAGTACTTC.

As regards this clone: The junction does not match germline at one end; this may be a read error. The chain has TRBV15 and TRBJ2-1, with D possibly matching TRBD2 (6 bases). The CDR3 has 17 residues. Germline-derived CDR1 and CDR2 are LNHNV and YYDKDF (reference sequence). Here the CDR3 DNA reads TGTGCCACCAGTAGAGGTTTGGGAGTAGCGGAATACAATGAGCAGTTCTTC. Translated, it gives CATSRGLGVAEYNEQFF. The complete variable domain, with remaining parts taken from reference TRBV15 and TRBJ2-1, reads DAMVIQNPRYQVTQFGKPVTLSCSQTLNHNVMYWYQQKSSQAPKLLFHYYDKDFNNEADTPDNFQSRRPNTSFCFLDIRSPGLGDTAMYLCATSRGLGVAEYNEQFFGPGTRLTVL.

The gene calls are TRBV7-2 and TRBJ2-7, with D uncertain. CDR3 length: 11 amino acids. The ends were cut back, 8 bases at V and 6 bases at J, with 11 bases in the middle. Germline CDR1 reads SGHTA; CDR2 reads FQGNSA. CDR3 region: CASGKNFEQYF. The CDR3 DNA is TGTGCCAGCGGAAAGAACTTCGAGCAGTACTTC.

V gene TRBV7-9 combines with J gene TRBJ2-7; TRBD1 matches at 9 bases. The CDR3 has 16 residues. V lost 1 base, J lost 2 bases, and 6 bases stayed unmatched. Germline V gene data show CDR1 as SEHNR and CDR2 as FQNEAQ (reference sequence). The CDR3 bases are TGTGCCAGCAGCTTAGGGGGGGGGACAGGGCCCTACGAGCAGTACTTC. Encoded protein: CASSLGGGTGPYEQYF.

V gene TRBV30 combines with J gene TRBJ2-1; D call uncertain. CDR1 and CDR2 (germline): GTSNPN, SVGIG (reference sequence). The CDR3 is 15 residues long. V was clipped by 2 bases and J by 1 base, with 12 bases between them. This CDR3 is CAWSSPRTSYNEQFF. The CDR3 nucleotides read TGTGCCTGGAGTTCCCCCAGAACTTCCTACAATGAGCAGTTCTTC.

The chain links TRBV19 to TRBJ2-3; D may correspond to TRBD1 or TRBD2 (5 bases each). V lost 6 bases and J 1 base, leaving 14 bases between the germline ends. CDR1 is LNHDA, CDR2 SQIVND, per germline (reference sequence). This CDR3 contains 15 residues. CDR3 nucleotide sequence: TGTGCCAGTAGGGTTGGGGGAGCGCGCACAGATACGCAGTATTTT. Its translation is CASRVGGARTDTQYF.

This chain connects TRBV9 to TRBJ1-2; tentative D call: TRBD1 (5 bases). The CDR3 has 14 amino acids. Germline-derived CDR1 and CDR2 are SGDLS and YYNGEE. Trimming left V 0 bases short and J 5 bases short, with 11 bases between. The CDR3 protein is CASSVEGQGYGYTF. DNA for the CDR3: TGTGCCAGCAGCGTAGAGGGGCAGGGATATGGCTACACCTTC.

This clone came up once. V usage is TRBV18 and J usage is TRBJ2-2; maybe TRBD1 (5 bases). Trimming pared 6 bases from V and 3 bases from J, leaving 8 bases between. The CDR3 spans 13 residues. Germline CDR1 reads KGHSH; CDR2 reads LQKENI. The CDR3 reads CASSQQDTGELFF. CDR3 bases: TGTGCCAGCTCGCAACAGGACACCGGGGAGCTGTTTTTT.

V and J are TRBV30 and TRBJ2-7; tentative D call: TRBD1 (6 bases). Looked up from germline, CDR1 is GTSNPN and CDR2 is SVGIG (reference sequence). V lost 1 base, J lost 1 base, and 17 bases lay in between. This CDR3 has 16 residues. CDR3 loop: CAWSGMRQEASYEQYF. In DNA, the CDR3 is TGTGCCTGGAGTGGGATGAGACAGGAAGCTTCCTACGAGCAGTACTTC.

The chain carries TRBV4-1 and TRBJ2-1; 9 bases match TRBD1. V was clipped by 1 base and J by 4 bases; unmatched bases: 5. The CDR3 is 16 residues long. Germline V gives CDR1 MGHRA, CDR2 YSYEKL. CDR3 in amino acids: CASSQGPGQGYNEQFF. CDR3 DNA sequence: TGCGCCAGCAGCCAAGGTCCGGGACAGGGATACAATGAGCAGTTCTTC.

This chain connects TRBV28 to TRBJ2-7, with TRBD1 matching 7 bases. CDR3 length: 12 residues. Germline CDR1 reads MDHEN; CDR2 reads SYDVKM. The trim removed 8 bases at V and 1 base at J, leaving 2 bases unmatched. The CDR3 loop is CASRQGSYEQYF. CDR3 in DNA: TGTGCCAGCCGACAGGGTTCCTACGAGCAGTACTTC.

The chain uses TRBV28 and TRBJ2-1, with 9 bases identical to TRBD2. CDR1 MDHEN and CDR2 SYDVKM come from the germline V gene. The CDR3 runs 15 residues. Losses at the gene ends were 6 bases for V and 9 bases for J; bases not matched to a gene: 12. CDR3 residues: CASRASGTSSFEQFF. The CDR3 nucleotides read TGTGCCAGCAGGGCTAGCGGGACCTCTTCGTTTGAGCAGTTCTTC.

Of note for this clone: The junction departs from the called germline gene at one end, perhaps through a read error. This rearrangement joins TRBV7-7 to TRBJ2-5; TRBD1 matches 7 bases. Germline-derived CDR1 and CDR2 are SSHAT and FNYEAQ (reference sequence). The CDR3 length is 13 residues. The CDR3 protein is CASSSDRVETQYF. The CDR3 coding sequence is TGTGCTAGCAGCTCCGACAGGGTAGAGACCCAGTACTTC.

The V and J genes are TRBV30 and TRBJ1-5; D possibly corresponds to TRBD1 (5 bases). The CDR3 has 14 amino acids. Trimming cost V 1 base and J 7 bases, with 14 bases left between them. Germline CDR1 is GTSNPN and CDR2 is SVGIG (reference sequence). CDR3 in DNA: TGTGCCTGGAGTGACTGGCAGGGTATCCAGCCCCAGCATTTT. It is translated as CAWSDWQGIQPQHF. Using reference TRBV30 and TRBJ1-5 for the parts outside the CDR3, the full variable domain is SQTIHQWPATLVQPVGSPLSLECTVEGTSNPNLYWYRQAAGRGLQLLFYSVGIGQISSEVPQNLSASRPQDRQFILSSKKLLLSDSGFYLCAWSDWQGIQPQHFGDGTRLSIL.

Turning to this clone: The same CDR3 can be traced to other DNA sequences in this sample. The chain joins TRBV6-5 to TRBJ1-1; 8 positions agree with TRBD1. Germline trimming cut 8 bases from V and 3 bases from J; bases unmatched to any gene: 11. CDR1 MNHEY and CDR2 SVGAGI come from the germline V gene. The CDR3 has 15 residues. CDR3 DNA sequence: TGTGCCAGCCGGGGCCAGGGGGCCGGGGACACTGAAGCTTTCTTT. It yields the protein CASRGQGAGDTEAFF.

The gene calls are TRBV19 and TRBJ2-4; D remains ambiguous. Trimming removed 2 bases from V and 4 bases from J, with 21 bases in between. In germline, CDR1 is LNHDA, CDR2 SQIVND (reference sequence). The CDR3 sequence is 18 residues long. The CDR3 DNA is TGTGCCAGTAGTATACGCGGCCCTCACAGATCTCTAAAAAACATTCAGTACTTC. It specifies CASSIRGPHRSLKNIQYF. Drawing the rest from reference TRBV19 and TRBJ2-4, the complete variable domain is DGGITQSPKYLFRKEGQNVTLSCEQNLNHDAMYWYRQDPGQGLRLIYYSQIVNDFQKGDIAEGYSVSREKKESFPLTVTSAQKNPTAFYLCASSIRGPHRSLKNIQYFGAGTRLSVL.

CDR3 nucleotides: TGCAGCGCTGGGGACAGGGGGCGGAACACTGAAGCTTTCTTT. It codes for CSAGDRGRNTEAFF. The chain carries TRBV29-1 and TRBJ1-1, with 12 bases that match TRBD1. Per the germline V gene, CDR1 is SQVTM and CDR2 is ANQGSEA. V lost 7 bases and J lost 1; bases outside the gene matches: 4. This CDR3 is 14 amino acids long.

This clone was picked up one time. The genes are TRBV25-1 and TRBJ2-2; D ambiguous. Germline CDR1 MGHDK, CDR2 SYGVNS. The CDR3 loop spans 13 amino acids. V lost 8 bases and J 1 base, leaving 8 bases between the germline ends. The CDR3 DNA reads TGTGCCAGCCAACAAGGGAACACCGGGGAGCTGTTTTTT. As protein: CASQQGNTGELFF.

The chain employs TRBV6-1 and TRBJ1-5, with TRBD1 matching 9 bases. The CDR3 spans 14 residues. Germline-derived CDR1 and CDR2 are MNHNS and SASEGT. V dropped 7 bases and J dropped 3; count of bases not matched to a gene: 4. DNA of the CDR3: TGTGCCAGCACGGGACAGGGACCCAATCAGCCCCAGCATTTT. Amino acids: CASTGQGPNQPQHF.

The chain has TRBV19 and TRBJ2-1, with 9 bases matching TRBD2. Unmatched junction bases numbered 6, after V lost 9 bases and J lost 0 bases. The CDR3 is made up of 15 amino acids. Germline assignment: CDR1 LNHDA and CDR2 SQIVND (reference sequence). CDR3 DNA: TGTGCCAGCGAGACTAGCGGAAGCTCCTACAATGAGCAGTTCTTC. Residues: CASETSGSSYNEQFF.